What follows describes a single T cell receptor (beta chain). The data were obtained in a study of T-cell reconstitution after alpha-beta-depleted transplantation in children. There are 16 residues in the CDR3. Unmatched junction bases numbered 9, after V lost 4 bases and J lost 7 bases. Germline CDR1 reads LNHDA; CDR2 reads SQIVND (reference sequence). The authors prepared the TCRbeta library with unique molecular identifiers. TCRdb recomputed calls from the PCR reads with MiXCR, one row per CDR3 protein. The sample consists of 400,000 to 500,000 distinct CDR3 sequences, 11% of them appearing once. This sequence joins TRBV19 and TRBJ1-5; 11 nucleotides line up with TRBD1. Specimen: PBMCs from the stem cell graft donor, collected from the stem cell graft. This TCR was sampled from a human donor who donated a stem cell graft to a child with acute myeloid leukemia. CDR3 coding DNA: TGTGCCAGTAGTAGAGTTGGGACAGGGGGAAAACAGCCCCAGCATTTT. Translation gives CASSRVGTGGKQPQHF.